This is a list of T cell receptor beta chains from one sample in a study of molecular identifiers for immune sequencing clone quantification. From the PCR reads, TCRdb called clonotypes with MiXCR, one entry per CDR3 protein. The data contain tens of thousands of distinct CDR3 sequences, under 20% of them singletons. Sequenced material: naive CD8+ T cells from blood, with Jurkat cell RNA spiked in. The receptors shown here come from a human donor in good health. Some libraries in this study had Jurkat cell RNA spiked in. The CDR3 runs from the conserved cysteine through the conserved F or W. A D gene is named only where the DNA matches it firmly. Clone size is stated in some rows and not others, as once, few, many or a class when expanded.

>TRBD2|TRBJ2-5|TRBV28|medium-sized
CASSLTSGPIGETQYF
TGTGCCAGCAGTCTCACTAGCGGTCCCATTGGGGAGACCCAGTACTTC
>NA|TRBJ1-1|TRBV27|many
CASSLDGYEAFF
TGTGCCAGCAGTTTAGACGGTTATGAAGCTTTCTTT
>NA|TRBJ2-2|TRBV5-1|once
CASSFHGGNTGELFF
TGCGCCAGCAGCTTCCACGGGGGAAACACCGGGGAGCTGTTTTTT
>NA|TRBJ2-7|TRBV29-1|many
CSVHDRATYEQYF
TGCAGCGTGCATGACAGAGCAACCTACGAGCAGTACTTC
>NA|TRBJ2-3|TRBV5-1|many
CASSYFSGADTQYF
TGCGCCAGCAGCTATTTTTCGGGTGCAGATACGCAGTATTTT
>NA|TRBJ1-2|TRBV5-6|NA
CASSFGAGAGYTF
TGTGCCAGCAGCTTCGGCGCAGGGGCTGGCTACACCTTC
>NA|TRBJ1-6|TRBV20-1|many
CSARDTWGRESPLHF
TGCAGTGCTAGAGATACATGGGGCCGAGAATCACCCCTCCACTTT
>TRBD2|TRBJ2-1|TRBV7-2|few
CASSILAGDFNEQFF
TGTGCCAGCAGCATACTAGCGGGAGACTTCAATGAGCAGTTCTTC
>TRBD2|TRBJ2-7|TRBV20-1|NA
CSAPPASGRYEQYF
TGCAGTGCTCCCCCCGCTAGCGGGAGGTACGAGCAGTACTTC
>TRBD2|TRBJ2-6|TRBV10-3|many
CATSVERWEGSSGANVLTF
TGTGCCACGAGTGTGGAGAGATGGGAGGGATCCTCTGGGGCCAACGTCCTGACTTTC
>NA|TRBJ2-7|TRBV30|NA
CAWSDSYGQYF
TGTGCCTGGAGCGACAGTTACGGGCAGTACTTC
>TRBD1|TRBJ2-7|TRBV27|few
CASSQTGDSSYEQYF
TGTGCCAGCAGTCAGACAGGGGATAGCTCCTACGAGCAGTACTTC
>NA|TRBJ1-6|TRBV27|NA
CASTIRDPRTPSPLHF
TGTGCCAGCACCATCCGGGACCCACGTACGCCCTCACCCCTCCACTTT
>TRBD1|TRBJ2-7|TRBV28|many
CASSRQGARYEQYF
TGTGCCAGCAGTCGACAGGGGGCTCGCTACGAGCAGTACTTC
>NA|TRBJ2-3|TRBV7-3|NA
CASSLTSGLADTQYF
TGTGCCAGCAGCTTAACGTCAGGGTTGGCAGATACGCAGTATTTT
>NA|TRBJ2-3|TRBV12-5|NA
CASGLGSSWSPRTSTDTQYF
TGTGCTAGTGGTTTAGGGAGTTCCTGGTCACCCAGAACTAGCACAGATACGCAGTATTTT
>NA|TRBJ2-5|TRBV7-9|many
CASSFSYTRPTDQETQYF
TGTGCCAGCAGCTTTTCGTACACTCGACCAACAGACCAAGAGACCCAGTACTTC
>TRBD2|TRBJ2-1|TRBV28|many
CASSSQTGTSGRHNEQFF
TGTGCCAGCAGTTCCCAAACCGGGACTAGCGGGAGGCACAATGAGCAGTTCTTC
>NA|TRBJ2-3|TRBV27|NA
CASSTLGSSTDTQYF
TGTGCCAGCAGTACCCTCGGGAGTTCGACAGATACGCAGTATTTT
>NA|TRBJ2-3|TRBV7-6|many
CASSLALGIDTQYF
TGTGCCAGCAGCTTAGCGCTGGGCATAGATACGCAGTATTTT
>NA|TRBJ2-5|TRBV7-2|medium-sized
CASSSSAGETQYF
TGTGCCAGCAGCTCTAGTGCCGGAGAGACCCAGTACTTC
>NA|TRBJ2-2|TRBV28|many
CASRKMGGTGELFF
TGTGCCAGCAGGAAAATGGGGGGCACCGGGGAGCTGTTTTTT
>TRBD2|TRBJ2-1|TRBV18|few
CASSPLTSGSYNEQFF
TGTGCCAGCTCACCACTTACTAGCGGGAGCTACAATGAGCAGTTCTTC